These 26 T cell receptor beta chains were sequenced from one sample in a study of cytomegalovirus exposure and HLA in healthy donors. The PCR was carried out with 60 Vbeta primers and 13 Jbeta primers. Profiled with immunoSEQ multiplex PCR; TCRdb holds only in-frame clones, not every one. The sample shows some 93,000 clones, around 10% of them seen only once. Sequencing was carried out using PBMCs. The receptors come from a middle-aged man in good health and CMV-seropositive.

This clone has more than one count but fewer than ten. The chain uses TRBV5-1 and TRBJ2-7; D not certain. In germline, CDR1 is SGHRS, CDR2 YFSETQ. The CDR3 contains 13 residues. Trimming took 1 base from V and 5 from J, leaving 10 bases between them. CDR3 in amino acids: CASSLSQRDEQYF. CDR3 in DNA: TGCGCCAGCAGCTTGAGCCAGCGCGACGAGCAGTACTTC.

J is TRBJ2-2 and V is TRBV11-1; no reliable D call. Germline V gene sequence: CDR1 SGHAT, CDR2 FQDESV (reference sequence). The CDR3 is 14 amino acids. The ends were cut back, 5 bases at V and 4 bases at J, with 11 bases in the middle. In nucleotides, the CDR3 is TGTGCCAGCAGCCTCTTAGGAGCCACCGGGGAGCTGTTTTTT. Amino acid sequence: CASSLLGATGELFF.

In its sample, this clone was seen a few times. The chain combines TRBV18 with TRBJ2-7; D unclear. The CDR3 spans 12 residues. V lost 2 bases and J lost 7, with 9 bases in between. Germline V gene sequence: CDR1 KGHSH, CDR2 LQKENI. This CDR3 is CASSPFGDEQYF. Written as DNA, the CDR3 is TGTGCCAGCTCACCATTCGGAGATGAGCAGTACTTC.

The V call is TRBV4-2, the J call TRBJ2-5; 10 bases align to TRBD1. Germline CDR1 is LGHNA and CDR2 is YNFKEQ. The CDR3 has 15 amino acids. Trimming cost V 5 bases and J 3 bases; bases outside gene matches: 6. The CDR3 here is CASSETGTGEETQYF. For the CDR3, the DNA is TGTGCCAGCAGCGAGACCGGGACAGGGGAAGAGACCCAGTACTTC.

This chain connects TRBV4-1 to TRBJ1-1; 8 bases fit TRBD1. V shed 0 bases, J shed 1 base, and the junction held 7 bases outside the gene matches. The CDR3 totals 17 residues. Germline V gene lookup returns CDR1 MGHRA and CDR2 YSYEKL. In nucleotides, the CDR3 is TGCGCCAGCAGCCAAGAATATCGGGACAGGCCGAACACTGAAGCTTTCTTT. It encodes CASSQEYRDRPNTEAFF.

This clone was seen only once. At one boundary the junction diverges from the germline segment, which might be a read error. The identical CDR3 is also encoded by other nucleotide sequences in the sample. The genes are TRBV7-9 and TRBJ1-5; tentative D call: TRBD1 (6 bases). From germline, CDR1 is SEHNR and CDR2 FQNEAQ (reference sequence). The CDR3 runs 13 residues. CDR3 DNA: TGTGCCAGCAGCTTAGGGACAGAGCAGCCCCAGCATTTC. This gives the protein CASSLGTEQPQHF.

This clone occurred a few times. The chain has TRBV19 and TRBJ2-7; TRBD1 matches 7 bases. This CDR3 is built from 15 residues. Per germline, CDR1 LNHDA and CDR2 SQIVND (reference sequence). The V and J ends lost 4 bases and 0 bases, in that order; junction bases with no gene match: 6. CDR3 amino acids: CASSNRTGVSYEQYF. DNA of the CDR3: TGTGCCAGTAGTAACAGGACAGGTGTCTCCTACGAGCAGTACTTC.

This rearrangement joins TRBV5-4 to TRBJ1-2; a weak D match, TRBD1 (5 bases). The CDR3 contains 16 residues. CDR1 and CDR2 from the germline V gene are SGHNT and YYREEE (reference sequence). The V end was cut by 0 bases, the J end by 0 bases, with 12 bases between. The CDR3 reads CASSLGSGRANYGYTF. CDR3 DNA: TGTGCCAGCAGCTTGGGGTCAGGGAGGGCTAACTATGGCTACACCTTC. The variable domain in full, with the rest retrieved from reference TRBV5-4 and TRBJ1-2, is ETGVTQSPTHLIKTRGQQVTLRCSSQSGHNTVSWYQQALGQGPQFIFQYYREEENGRGNFPPRFSGLQFPNYSSELNVNALELDDSALYLCASSLGSGRANYGYTFGSGTRLTVV.

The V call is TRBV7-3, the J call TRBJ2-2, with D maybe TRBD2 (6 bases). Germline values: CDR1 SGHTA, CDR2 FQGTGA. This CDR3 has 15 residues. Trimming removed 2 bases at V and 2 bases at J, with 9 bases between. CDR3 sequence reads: CASSLHSGNTGELFF. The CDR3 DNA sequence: TGTGCCAGCAGCTTACATAGCGGAAACACCGGGGAGCTGTTTTTT.

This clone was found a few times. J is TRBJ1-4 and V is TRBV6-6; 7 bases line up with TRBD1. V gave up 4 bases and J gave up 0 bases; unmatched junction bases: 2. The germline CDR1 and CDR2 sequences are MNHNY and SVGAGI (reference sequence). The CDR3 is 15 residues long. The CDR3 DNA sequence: TGTGCCAGCAGTTCAACAGGGGCAACTAATGAAAAACTGTTTTTT. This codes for CASSSTGATNEKLFF.

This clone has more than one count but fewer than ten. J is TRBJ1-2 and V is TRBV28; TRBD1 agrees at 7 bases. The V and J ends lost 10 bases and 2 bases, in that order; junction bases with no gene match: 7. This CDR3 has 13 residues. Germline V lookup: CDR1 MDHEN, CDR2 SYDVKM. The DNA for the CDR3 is TGTGCCATCCGGACAGGACCGAACTATGGCTACACCTTC. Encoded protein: CAIRTGPNYGYTF.

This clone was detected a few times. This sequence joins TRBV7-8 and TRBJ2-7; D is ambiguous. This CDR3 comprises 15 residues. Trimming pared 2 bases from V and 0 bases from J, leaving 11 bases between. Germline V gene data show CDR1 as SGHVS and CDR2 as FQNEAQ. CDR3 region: CASSLMGPSSYEQYF. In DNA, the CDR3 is TGTGCCAGCAGCTTAATGGGCCCAAGCTCCTACGAGCAGTACTTC.

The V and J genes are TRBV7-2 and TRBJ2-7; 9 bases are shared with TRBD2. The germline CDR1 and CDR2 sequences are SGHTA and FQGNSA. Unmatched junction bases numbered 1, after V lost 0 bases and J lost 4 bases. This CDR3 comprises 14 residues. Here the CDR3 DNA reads TGTGCCAGCAGCTTAGCGGGACTAGCTTACGAGCAGTACTTC. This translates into CASSLAGLAYEQYF.

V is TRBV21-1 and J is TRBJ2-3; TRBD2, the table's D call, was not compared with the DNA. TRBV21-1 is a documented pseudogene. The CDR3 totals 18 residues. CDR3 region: CASSKKPLAGGPAGTQYF. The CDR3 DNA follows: TGTGCCAGCAGCAAAAAACCGTTAGCGGGAGGCCCTGCAGGTACGCAGTATTTT.

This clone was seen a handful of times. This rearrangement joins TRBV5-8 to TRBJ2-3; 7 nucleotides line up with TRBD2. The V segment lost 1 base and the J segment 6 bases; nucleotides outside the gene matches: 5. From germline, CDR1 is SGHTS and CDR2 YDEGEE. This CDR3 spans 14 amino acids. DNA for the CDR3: TGTGCCAGCAGCTTGCTTACTAGCGAGGATACGCAGTATTTT. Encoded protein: CASSLLTSEDTQYF.

CDR3 sequence (DNA): TGTGCCAGCAGCCGTGGACTAGCGGGGAACTACGAGCAGTACTTC. This codes for CASSRGLAGNYEQYF. The V gene is TRBV5-8, the J gene TRBJ2-7, with TRBD2 identical over 12 bases. In germline, CDR1 is SGHTS, CDR2 YDEGEE. With 4 bases clipped from V and 3 bases from J, the junction kept 5 bases outside the gene matches. The CDR3 has 15 residues.

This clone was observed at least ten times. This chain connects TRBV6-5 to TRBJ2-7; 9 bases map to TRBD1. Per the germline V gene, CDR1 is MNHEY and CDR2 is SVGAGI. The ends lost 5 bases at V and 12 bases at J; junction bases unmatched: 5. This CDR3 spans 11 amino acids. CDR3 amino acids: CASSGDRGRYF. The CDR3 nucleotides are TGTGCCAGCAGTGGAGACAGGGGGAGGTACTTC.

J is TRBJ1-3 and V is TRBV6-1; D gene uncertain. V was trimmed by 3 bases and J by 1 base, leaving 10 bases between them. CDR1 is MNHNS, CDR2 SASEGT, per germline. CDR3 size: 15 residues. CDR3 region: CASSEPLLSGNTIYF. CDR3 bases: TGTGCCAGCAGTGAGCCCCTCCTATCTGGAAACACCATATATTTT.

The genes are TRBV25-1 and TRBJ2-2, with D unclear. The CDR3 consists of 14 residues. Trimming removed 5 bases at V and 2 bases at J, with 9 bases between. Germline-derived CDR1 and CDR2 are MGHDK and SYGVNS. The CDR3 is CASSPGRNTGELFF. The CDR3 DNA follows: TGTGCCAGCAGTCCAGGCCGCAACACCGGGGAGCTGTTTTTT.

As DNA, the CDR3 is TGTGCCAGCAGCAGACAGGGAGCCTACGAGCAGTACTTC. It yields the protein CASSRQGAYEQYF. This rearrangement joins TRBV7-2 to TRBJ2-7; 7 nucleotides match TRBD1. The CDR3 is 13 residues long. Per the germline V gene, CDR1 is SGHTA and CDR2 is FQGNSA. The V gene end was trimmed by 5 bases and the J gene end by 2 bases; junction bases not matched to a gene: 3.

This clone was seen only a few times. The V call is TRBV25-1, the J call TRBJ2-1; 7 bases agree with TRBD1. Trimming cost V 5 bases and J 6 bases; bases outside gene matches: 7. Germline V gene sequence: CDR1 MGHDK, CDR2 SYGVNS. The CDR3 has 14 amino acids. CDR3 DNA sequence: TGTGCCAGCAGTCCGACAGGGCGAGGCAATGAGCAGTTCTTC. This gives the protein CASSPTGRGNEQFF.

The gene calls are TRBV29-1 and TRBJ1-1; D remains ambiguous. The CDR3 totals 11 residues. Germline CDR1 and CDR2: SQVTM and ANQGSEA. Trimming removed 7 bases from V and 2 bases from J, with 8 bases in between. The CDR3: CSGGGNTEAFF. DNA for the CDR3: TGCAGCGGGGGAGGAAACACTGAAGCTTTCTTT.

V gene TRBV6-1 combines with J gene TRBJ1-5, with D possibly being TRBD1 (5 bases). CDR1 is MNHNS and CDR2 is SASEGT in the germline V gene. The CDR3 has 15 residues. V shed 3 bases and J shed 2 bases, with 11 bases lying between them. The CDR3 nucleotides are TGTGCCAGCAGTGATTGGGGCAACGGCAATCAGCCCCAGCATTTT. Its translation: CASSDWGNGNQPQHF.

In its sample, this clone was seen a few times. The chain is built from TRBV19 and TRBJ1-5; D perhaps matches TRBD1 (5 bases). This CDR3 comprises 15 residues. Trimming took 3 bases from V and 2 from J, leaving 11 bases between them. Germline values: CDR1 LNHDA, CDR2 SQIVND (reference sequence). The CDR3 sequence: CASSMSGPRNQPQHF. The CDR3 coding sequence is TGTGCCAGTAGTATGTCAGGGCCCCGCAATCAGCCCCAGCATTTT.

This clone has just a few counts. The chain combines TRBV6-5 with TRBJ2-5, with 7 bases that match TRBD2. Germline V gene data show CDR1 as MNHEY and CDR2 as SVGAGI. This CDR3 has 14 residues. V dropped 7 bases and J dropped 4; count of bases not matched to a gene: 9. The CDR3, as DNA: TGTGCCAGCACGGCGGGAGAAGGAGGAGAGACCCAGTACTTC. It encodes CASTAGEGGETQYF.

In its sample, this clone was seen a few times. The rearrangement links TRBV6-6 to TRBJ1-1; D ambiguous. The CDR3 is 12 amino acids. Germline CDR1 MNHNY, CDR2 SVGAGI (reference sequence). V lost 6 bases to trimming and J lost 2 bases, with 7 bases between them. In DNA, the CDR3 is TGTGCCAGCAGCCTAATAAACACTGAAGCTTTCTTT. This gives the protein CASSLINTEAFF.